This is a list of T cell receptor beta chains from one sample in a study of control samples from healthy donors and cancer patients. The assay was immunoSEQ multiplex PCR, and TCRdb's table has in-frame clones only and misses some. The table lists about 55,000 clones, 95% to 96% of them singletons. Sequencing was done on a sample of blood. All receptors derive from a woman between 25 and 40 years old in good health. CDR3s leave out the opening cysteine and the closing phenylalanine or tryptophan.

ASSPYYSPPANEQF	TRBV11-2	14	TRBJ2-1
ASSEYSATDTQY	TRBV6-1	12	TRBJ2-3
ASSPGTGQYNEQF	TRBV4-2	13	TRBJ2-1
ASSRISGLGNEQF	TRBV21-1	13	TRBJ2-1
ASSPGTANTGELF	TRBV19	13	TRBJ2-2
ASSEGLAAYEQY	TRBV11-1	12	TRBJ2-7
ASRKDSTGELF	TRBV12-3/TRBV12-4	11	TRBJ2-2
ASSQDTQDGRQPQH	TRBV4-1	14	TRBJ1-5
ASSSAGGYEQY	TRBV7-7	11	TRBJ2-7
ASSSLERVGTQY	TRBV27	12	TRBJ2-5
ASSLGTYEQY	TRBV7-8	10	TRBJ2-7
ASAKWGQPQH	TRBV12-3/TRBV12-4	10	TRBJ1-5
ASSPDRAYEQY	TRBV6-2/TRBV6-3	11	TRBJ2-7
ASSWWAGAGDTQY	TRBV7-9	13	TRBJ2-3
ASSPYLVASVDEQY	TRBV9	14	TRBJ2-7
ASSLGGTLYEQY	TRBV28	12	TRBJ2-7
ASGQETQY	TRBV28	8	TRBJ2-5
ASSSFRSRIGDVPYSNQPQH	TRBV7-8	20	TRBJ1-5
ASSLAPRTSGRRNEQY	TRBV7-8	16	TRBJ2-7
ASSDGVANSPLH	TRBV2	12	TRBJ1-6
ASSLANRVGGYT	TRBV28	12	TRBJ1-2
SSEGGPNTEAF	TRBV29-1	11	TRBJ1-1
ATSDRRDGRAYGYT	TRBV24-1	14	TRBJ1-2
ASSVGTSGWYEQY	TRBV2	13	TRBJ2-7
ASSHGTYHQPQH	TRBV6-2/TRBV6-3	12	TRBJ1-5
ASSFGGGYT	TRBV12-3/TRBV12-4	9	TRBJ1-2
ASRMNAVADGYT	TRBV5-1	12	TRBJ1-2
ASSSEWGTAEEAF	TRBV6-5	13	TRBJ1-1
ASKWDHPDTEAF	TRBV6-5	12	TRBJ1-1
ASSELGEGEQY	TRBV6-1	11	TRBJ2-7
ASSDPSGSRPDTQY	TRBV10-1	14	TRBJ2-3
SVEDRVGGEVYGYT	TRBV29-1	14	TRBJ1-2
ASSRDRVGEKLF	TRBV27	12	TRBJ1-4
ASSIPGIAPDTQY	TRBV19	13	TRBJ2-3
ASSPRPGQGLGSPLH	TRBV3-1/TRBV3-2	15	TRBJ1-6
ATGLAGGPGDEQY	TRBV19	13	TRBJ2-7
ASSDGDAQY	TRBV6-1	9	TRBJ2-7
ASSSTRRDGYT	TRBV19	11	TRBJ1-2
ASIGAPRNEQF	TRBV19	11	TRBJ2-1
ASSLSRTSGIHEQF	TRBV27	14	TRBJ2-1
ASSKRGRTNTEAF	TRBV28	13	TRBJ1-1
ASSPGLTDTQY	TRBV18	11	TRBJ2-3